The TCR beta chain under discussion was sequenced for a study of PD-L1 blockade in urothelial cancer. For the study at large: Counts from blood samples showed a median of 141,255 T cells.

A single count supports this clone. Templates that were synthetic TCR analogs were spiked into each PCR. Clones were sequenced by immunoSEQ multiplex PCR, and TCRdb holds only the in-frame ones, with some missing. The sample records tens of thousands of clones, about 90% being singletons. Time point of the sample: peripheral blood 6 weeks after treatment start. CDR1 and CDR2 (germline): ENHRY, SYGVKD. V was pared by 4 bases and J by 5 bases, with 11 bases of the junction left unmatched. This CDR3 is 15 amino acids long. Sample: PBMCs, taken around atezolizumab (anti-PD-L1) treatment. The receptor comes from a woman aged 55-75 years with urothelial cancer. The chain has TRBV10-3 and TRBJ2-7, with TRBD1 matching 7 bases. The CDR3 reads CAISGNVDRWDEQYF. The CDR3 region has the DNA TGTGCCATCAGTGGTAATGTGGACAGGTGGGACGAGCAGTACTTC.